The 32 T cell receptor beta chains in this list originate from one sample, sequenced in a study of shared clonotypes between healthy human individuals. Sequencing used immunoSEQ multiplex PCR; TCRdb keeps in-frame clones, though not all of them. The data hold around 1,100,000 clones, with about 80% observed a single time. The sample taken for sequencing was memory CD4+ T cells from PBMCs. Subset in this sample: CD45RA-negative fraction. These receptors all come from a man aged 18 to 29 in good health. Some clones in this sample may be carry-over from other donors' samples.

The V gene is TRBV10-3, the J gene TRBJ1-4, with no clear D. Germline CDR1 and CDR2: ENHRY and SYGVKD. This CDR3 contains 13 residues. The V and J ends lost 8 bases and 7 bases respectively, with 14 bases between them. CDR3 nucleotides: TGTGCCATCGGCGCTAAAAGTACTGAAAAACTGTTTTTT. It codes for CAIGAKSTEKLFF.

As for this clone: At the DNA level, this CDR3 is encoded by other sequences in the same sample as well. The V gene is TRBV7-2, the J gene TRBJ2-1, with 9 bases aligning to TRBD2. Germline values: CDR1 SGHTA, CDR2 FQGNSA. The V and J ends lost 5 bases and 6 bases, in that order; junction bases with no gene match: 8. The CDR3 is made up of 15 amino acids. The CDR3 loop reads CASSLGLAGINEQFF. The CDR3 DNA reads as TGTGCCAGCAGCCTAGGGCTAGCGGGAATCAATGAGCAGTTCTTC.

The genes are TRBV7-9 and TRBJ2-7; 11 bases agree with TRBD2. Trimming at V came to 5 bases and at J to 10 bases, leaving 13 bases not matched to a gene. Looked up from germline, CDR1 is SEHNR and CDR2 is FQNEAQ (reference sequence). This CDR3 has 15 amino acids. The CDR3, as DNA: TGTGCCAGCAGCCCGGGGACACTACTAGCGGGAGAACAGTACTTC. Protein: CASSPGTLLAGEQYF.

CDR3 amino acids: CASSFSRTGGGYTF. DNA for the CDR3: TGTGCCAGCAGCTTCAGTCGGACAGGGGGCGGCTACACCTTC. The rearrangement links TRBV7-2 to TRBJ1-2, with 11 positions matching TRBD1. The length of the CDR3 is 14 residues. V lost 3 bases to trimming and J lost 8 bases; unmatched junction nucleotides: 5. The V gene's germline CDR1 is SGHTA and CDR2 FQGNSA.

The chain employs TRBV10-3 and TRBJ2-5; D is undetermined. From germline, CDR1 is ENHRY and CDR2 SYGVKD. This CDR3 has 12 amino acids. V dropped 11 bases and J dropped 1 base, with 11 bases sitting between them. The CDR3 DNA is TGTGCCGCCTCGTCAACCCAAGAGACCCAGTACTTC. This codes for CAASSTQETQYF.

Note on this clone: This CDR3 is also generated by other DNA sequences in the sample. The chain's CDR3 is CASSLDPGYYEQYF. In DNA, the CDR3 is TGCGCCAGCAGCTTGGATCCGGGGTACTACGAGCAGTACTTC. J is TRBJ2-7 and V is TRBV5-1; possibly TRBD2 for D (5 bases). The CDR3 has 14 residues. V was pared by 0 bases and J by 3 bases, with 10 bases between. CDR1 is SGHRS, CDR2 YFSETQ, per germline.

This clone was found a few times. The chain recombines TRBV7-2 with TRBJ1-1, with D tentatively TRBD1 (5 bases). The ends were cut back, 2 bases at V and 0 bases at J, with 19 bases in the middle. From germline, CDR1 is SGHTA and CDR2 FQGNSA. The CDR3 has 18 amino acids. The chain's CDR3 is CASSLFGGAYKVNTEAFF. The CDR3 DNA sequence: TGTGCCAGCAGCTTATTTGGCGGGGCATACAAAGTGAACACTGAAGCTTTCTTT.

This clone has ten or more counts. This chain connects TRBV27 to TRBJ2-7, with D tentatively TRBD1 or TRBD2 (5 bases each). Germline CDR1 reads MNHEY; CDR2 reads SMNVEV (reference sequence). CDR3 length: 15 residues. The V and J ends lost 5 bases and 6 bases respectively, with 20 bases between them. In DNA form, the CDR3 reads TGTGCCAGCAGTAAGCTCTCCGGGACGAGGACCGAGCAGTACTTC. Its protein product is CASSKLSGTRTEQYF.

This chain links TRBV28 with TRBJ2-7; no definite D call. Germline loops: CDR1 MDHEN, CDR2 SYDVKM. Trimming cost V 5 bases and J 3 bases, with 17 bases left between them. The CDR3 sequence is 15 residues long. The DNA for the CDR3 is TGTGCCAGCAGTCCAACCTCGGCGAATTTCTACGAGCAGTACTTC. It specifies CASSPTSANFYEQYF.

The gene calls are TRBV27 and TRBJ2-3, with D uncertain. V lost 7 bases, J lost 1 base, and 27 bases lay in between. This CDR3 has 19 residues. Germline CDR1 MNHEY, CDR2 SMNVEV (reference sequence). CDR3 sequence (DNA): TGTGCCAGCAAGCCTAACTTTGCCGCATATCGCGGTGGCACAGATACGCAGTATTTT. This gives the protein CASKPNFAAYRGGTDTQYF.

This clone was observed a few times. The chain links TRBV28 to TRBJ1-2; D uncertain. The germline V gene encodes CDR1 MDHEN and CDR2 SYDVKM. V was cut by 5 bases and J by 7 bases, with 8 bases left in between. This CDR3 is 11 amino acids long. CDR3 bases: TGTGCCAGCAGTCAAGACTCTGGCTACACCTTC. Its translation is CASSQDSGYTF.

This sequence joins TRBV7-2 and TRBJ2-5, with 7 positions matching TRBD1. V shed 7 bases, J shed 7 bases, and the junction held 9 bases outside the gene matches. Germline V gives CDR1 SGHTA, CDR2 FQGNSA. The CDR3 is 13 residues long. This CDR3 reads CASTLDRVGTQYF. CDR3 nucleotides: TGTGCCAGCACCCTTGACAGGGTAGGGACCCAGTACTTC. Using reference TRBV7-2 and TRBJ2-5 for the parts outside the CDR3, the full variable domain is GAGVSQSPSNKVTEKGKDVELRCDPISGHTALYWYRQSLGQGLEFLIYFQGNSAPDKSGLPSDRFSAERTGGSVSTLTIQRTQQEDSAVYLCASTLDRVGTQYFGPGTRLLVL.

This clone was seen only once. This chain links TRBV21-1 with TRBJ2-5; the table's D call TRBD1 went unverified against the DNA. TRBV21-1 is tagged as a pseudogene. The CDR3 is 16 amino acids. The CDR3 coding sequence is TGTGCCAGCAGCAAAGAGACGACAGGGCACGTGGAGACCCAGTACTTC. This gives the protein CASSKETTGHVETQYF.

This clone has a single count. This chain connects TRBV2 to TRBJ2-1; a possible D gene is TRBD2 (6 bases). CDR1 and CDR2 (germline): SNHLY, FYNNEI. The CDR3 is 15 amino acids. Trimming took 8 bases from V and 0 from J, leaving 14 bases between them. CDR3 bases: TGTGCCAGCCCCGGCGGGGTAAGCTCCTACAATGAGCAGTTCTTC. This sequence encodes CASPGGVSSYNEQFF.

The V gene is TRBV11-1, the J gene TRBJ2-3; 10 positions agree with TRBD2. J gave up 0 bases and V 4 bases, and 10 bases lay outside the gene matches. The CDR3 runs to 18 residues. Germline V gives CDR1 SGHAT, CDR2 FQDESV (reference sequence). The CDR3 sequence: CASSYLAGVSSSTDTQYF. CDR3 nucleotide sequence: TGTGCCAGCAGCTACCTAGCGGGAGTTAGTTCTAGCACAGATACGCAGTATTTT.

The chain combines TRBV30 with TRBJ2-2; D remains unclear. Per the germline V gene, CDR1 is GTSNPN and CDR2 is SVGIG (reference sequence). The CDR3 covers 13 residues. V was shortened by 0 bases and J by 4 bases, with 6 bases between the two germline ends. The CDR3 is CAWSVSVTGELFF. The CDR3 nucleotides are TGTGCCTGGAGTGTGTCGGTCACCGGGGAGCTGTTTTTT.

The rearrangement links TRBV5-4 to TRBJ1-4, with D uncertain. The germline gives CDR1 SGHNT, CDR2 YYREEE (reference sequence). The CDR3 consists of 15 residues. V lost 4 bases and J lost 12, with 22 bases in between. The CDR3 nucleotides are TGTGCCAGCAGCAAACCGGACGGACGGCCTGGGGAACTGTTTTTT. This gives the protein CASSKPDGRPGELFF. Using reference TRBV5-4 and TRBJ1-4 for the parts outside the CDR3, the full variable domain is ETGVTQSPTHLIKTRGQQVTLRCSSQSGHNTVSWYQQALGQGPQFIFQYYREEENGRGNFPPRFSGLQFPNYSSELNVNALELDDSALYLCASSKPDGRPGELFFGSGTQLSVL.

The chain recombines TRBV5-1 with TRBJ2-7, with 11 bases matching TRBD1. Trimming at V came to 3 bases and at J to 6 bases, leaving 2 bases not matched to a gene. Germline assignment: CDR1 SGHRS and CDR2 YFSETQ. The CDR3 covers 13 residues. The CDR3 bases are TGCGCCAGCAGCTGGGGGACAGGGGGCGAGCAGTACTTC. Encoded protein: CASSWGTGGEQYF.

This clone was recorded only once. No conserved phenylalanine or tryptophan is present at the end of the CDR3, so a read error is the likely explanation. This chain links TRBV7-9 with TRBJ2-3; D may correspond to TRBD1 or TRBD2 (5 bases each). Germline CDR1 is SEHNR and CDR2 is FQNEAQ (reference sequence). The CDR3 is 16 residues long. V shed 5 bases and J shed 2 bases, with 17 bases lying between them. The CDR3: CASSQAGTGSTDTQYL. In DNA form, the CDR3 reads TGTGCCAGCAGCCAAGCCGGGACGGGGTCCACAGATACGCAGTATCTT.

The rearrangement joins TRBV7-9 to TRBJ1-1, with D uncertain. V lost 5 bases and J lost 10, with 14 bases in between. The germline V gene encodes CDR1 SEHNR and CDR2 FQNEAQ (reference sequence). CDR3 length equals 12 residues. The CDR3: CASSPEKGRAFF. CDR3 nucleotides: TGTGCCAGCAGCCCTGAGAAGGGAAGAGCTTTCTTT.

V usage is TRBV11-2 and J usage is TRBJ1-6; 7 bases map to TRBD1. CDR3 length: 13 residues. The ends lost 3 bases at V and 18 bases at J; junction bases unmatched: 11. CDR1 and CDR2 from the germline V gene are SGHAT and FQNNGV. The CDR3 DNA is TGTGCCAGCAGCTTTTCCGAGACAGGGATTCCCCACTTT. Its protein is CASSFSETGIPHF.

The chain couples TRBV5-1 to TRBJ1-2; D is perhaps TRBD1 (6 bases). Trimming removed 0 bases from V and 2 bases from J, with 11 bases in between. This CDR3 contains 15 residues. Germline CDR1 is SGHRS and CDR2 is YFSETQ. In nucleotides, the CDR3 is TGCGCCAGCAGCTTGGGAGGACAGCCGAACTATGGCTACACCTTC. Translation: CASSLGGQPNYGYTF.

A word on this clone: The sample has other DNA sequences that encode this CDR3 too. The rearrangement links TRBV5-1 to TRBJ2-7, with D maybe TRBD1 (5 bases). Germline lookup yields CDR1 SGHRS and CDR2 YFSETQ. The CDR3 has 15 residues. Trimming shortened V by 0 bases and J by 2 bases, and 12 bases separated the two germline ends. CDR3 nucleotide sequence: TGCGCCAGCAGCTTGGATCCAGGGTTGACCTACGAGCAGTACTTC. Translation gives CASSLDPGLTYEQYF. Variable domain in full (rest from reference TRBV5-1 and TRBJ2-7): KAGVTQTPRYLIKTRGQQVTLSCSPISGHRSVSWYQQTPGQGLQFLFEYFSETQRNKGNFPGRFSGRQFSNSRSEMNVSTLELGDSALYLCASSLDPGLTYEQYFGPGTRLTVT.

Here the CDR3 reads CASSLDGLAGTQYF. The CDR3 DNA sequence: TGTGCCAGCAGCTTAGATGGGTTGGCAGGGACCCAGTACTTC. The rearrangement links TRBV7-2 to TRBJ2-5, with no clear D. CDR1 and CDR2 from the germline V gene are SGHTA and FQGNSA. The V end lost 1 base, the J end lost 7 bases, and 13 bases lay between the germline ends. The CDR3 consists of 14 residues. Drawing the rest from reference TRBV7-2 and TRBJ2-5, the complete variable domain is GAGVSQSPSNKVTEKGKDVELRCDPISGHTALYWYRQSLGQGLEFLIYFQGNSAPDKSGLPSDRFSAERTGGSVSTLTIQRTQQEDSAVYLCASSLDGLAGTQYFGPGTRLLVL.

The J gene is TRBJ2-7, the V gene TRBV29-1, with D possibly being TRBD1 or TRBD2 (5 bases each). This CDR3 is built from 12 residues. Trimming took 3 bases from V and 4 from J, leaving 10 bases between them. Germline-derived CDR1 and CDR2 are SQVTM and ANQGSEA. CDR3 loop: CSVDGDRYEQYF. DNA of the CDR3: TGCAGCGTTGATGGGGACCGTTACGAGCAGTACTTC.

This clone was seen a few times. This chain connects TRBV27 to TRBJ1-1; no clear D. Germline CDR1 and CDR2: MNHEY and SMNVEV (reference sequence). V lost 2 bases to trimming and J lost 3 bases, with 7 bases between them. The CDR3 extends over 13 amino acids. CDR3 in amino acids: CASSLRVDTEAFF. The CDR3 nucleotides read TGTGCCAGCAGTTTACGGGTTGACACTGAAGCTTTCTTT.

The sample holds one count of this clone. The chain recombines TRBV2 with TRBJ2-5, with TRBD2 matching 8 bases. Germline CDR1 is SNHLY and CDR2 is FYNNEI. J gave up 2 bases and V 4 bases, and 3 bases lay outside the gene matches. The CDR3 has 14 residues. The CDR3: CASSAGTRQETQYF. The CDR3 nucleotides read TGTGCCAGCAGTGCCGGGACTAGACAAGAGACCCAGTACTTC.

V gene TRBV28 combines with J gene TRBJ1-2, with a weak D call TRBD1 (6 bases). The ends were cut back, 1 base at V and 4 bases at J, with 13 bases in the middle. CDR1 MDHEN and CDR2 SYDVKM come from the germline V gene. CDR3 length: 15 amino acids. The chain's CDR3 is CASSLLSTGSYGYTF. CDR3 coding DNA: TGTGCCAGCAGTTTATTGAGCACAGGGAGCTATGGCTACACCTTC.

This clone has only a few counts. This chain connects TRBV5-1 to TRBJ1-1; D call uncertain. Germline CDR1 is SGHRS and CDR2 is YFSETQ. V shed 0 bases and J shed 0 bases, with 15 bases lying between them. The length of the CDR3 is 17 residues. The DNA for the CDR3 is TGCGCCAGCAGCTTGGGCCCGGGATCGAGCATGAACACTGAAGCTTTCTTT. It codes for CASSLGPGSSMNTEAFF.

The chain recombines TRBV29-1 with TRBJ1-3; 7 positions match TRBD1. The CDR3 totals 14 residues. V lost 4 bases to trimming and J lost 1 base; unmatched junction nucleotides: 4. The V gene's germline CDR1 is SQVTM and CDR2 ANQGSEA. This chain's CDR3 is CSVATGVSGNTIYF. The CDR3 coding sequence is TGCAGCGTTGCCACAGGGGTTTCTGGAAACACCATATATTTT.

This clone was found once. This rearrangement joins TRBV27 to TRBJ2-3; D call uncertain. CDR3 size: 13 residues. Germline V gene sequence: CDR1 MNHEY, CDR2 SMNVEV (reference sequence). With 8 bases removed from V and 0 bases from J, the gap between germline ends came to 9 bases. For the CDR3, the DNA is TGTGCCAGCCGATGGGCGAGCACAGATACGCAGTATTTT. This codes for CASRWASTDTQYF.

V gene TRBV10-3 combines with J gene TRBJ2-7; 8 bases fit TRBD1. Germline CDR1 and CDR2: ENHRY and SYGVKD. With 4 bases clipped from V and 0 bases from J, the junction kept 5 bases outside the gene matches. The CDR3 totals 15 residues. Written as DNA, the CDR3 is TGTGCCATCAGTGTTCGACAGGGGTTCTCCTACGAGCAGTACTTC. Translation gives CAISVRQGFSYEQYF.